This T cell receptor beta chain was recovered during a study of T cells in Graves' hyperthyroidism and ophthalmopathy. Stability of Graves' hyperthyroidism was defined as absent ophthalmopathy progression within 18 months. The study's findings and limits: Researchers found most expanded thyroid clonotypes above 0.001 in blood as well.

To note about this clonotype: Its target is not known.

Researchers took RNA transcripts and amplified the TCR beta CDR3 regions from them. The TCR CDR3 was amplified in a first-round RT-PCR using the HTBI primer set. TCRdb reprocessed the multiplex PCR reads via MiXCR and lists one record per CDR3 protein. The sample yields some 740,000 distinct CDR3 sequences, approximately 15% seen once. This receptor was taken from a woman aged 18-35 years with Graves' hyperthyroidism. The sample comprised blood.

In DNA form, the CDR3 reads TGTGCCAGCAGCTTAACCCGACAGGGCCTCATGAACACTGAAGCTTTCTTT. This translates into CASSLTRQGLMNTEAFF. This rearrangement joins TRBV7-8 to TRBJ1-1, with 7 bases that match TRBD1. J gave up 0 bases and V 2 bases, and 9 bases lay outside the gene matches. This CDR3 contains 17 residues. Germline assignment: CDR1 SGHVS and CDR2 FQNEAQ.